These 10 T cell receptor beta chains were all obtained from the same sample, sequenced in a study of early T cells in non-severe SARS-CoV-2 infection. One entry per CDR3 protein, called by TCRdb with MiXCR from the 5' RACE reads. This table holds 95,000 to 150,000 distinct CDR3 sequences, more than 13% found once. The sample consisted of whole blood. The receptors derive from an adult who was a healthcare worker with PCR-confirmed SARS-CoV-2 infection or an uninfected control (not recorded which).

This clonotype was observed a few times. The DNA for the CDR3 is TGTGCCAGCAGCCAGGCCGGGACTAGCGGTGTGGGTGCGGATACGCAGTATTTT. Translation: CASSQAGTSGVGADTQYF. This chain connects TRBV7-9 to TRBJ2-3; TRBD2 agrees at 11 bases. V was clipped by 5 bases and J by 6 bases; unmatched bases: 16. This CDR3 is 18 amino acids long. Germline V lookup: CDR1 SEHNR, CDR2 FQNEAQ (reference sequence).

This clonotype has more than one count but fewer than ten. The rearrangement uses TRBV24-1 and TRBJ2-3, with D possibly TRBD1 on 5 matching bases. Germline V gene data show CDR1 as KGHDR and CDR2 as SFDVKD. The V end was cut by 7 bases, the J end by 4 bases, with 11 bases between. The CDR3 loop spans 13 amino acids. CDR3 nucleotides: TGTGCCACCAGCGCAGGGTACGCAGATACGCAGTATTTT. The encoded protein is CATSAGYADTQYF.

In this sample, this clonotype turned up many times. The chain couples TRBV5-5 to TRBJ2-1, with TRBD2 matching over 7 bases. Looked up from germline, CDR1 is SGHKS and CDR2 is YYEKEE (reference sequence). V dropped 4 bases and J dropped 0; count of bases not matched to a gene: 7. CDR3 length equals 16 residues. DNA of the CDR3: TGTGCCAGCAGCCCACTCGGGGGGAGCTCCTACAATGAGCAGTTCTTC. Encoded protein: CASSPLGGSSYNEQFF.

The chain has TRBV6-2 or TRBV6-3 and TRBJ1-1; 7 bases agree with TRBD1. The germline gives CDR1 MNHEY, CDR2 SVGEGT. The CDR3 has 18 residues. Trimming at V came to 5 bases and at J to 0 bases, leaving 15 bases not matched to a gene. The chain's CDR3 is CASSQITGVGRMNTEAFF. CDR3 in DNA: TGTGCCAGCAGTCAGATCACAGGGGTGGGCCGAATGAACACTGAAGCTTTCTTT.

This clonotype was counted between two and nine times. V usage is TRBV9 and J usage is TRBJ2-7, with D unresolved. Germline loops: CDR1 SGDLS, CDR2 YYNGEE. V was pared by 0 bases and J by 0 bases, with 10 bases between. This CDR3 is 15 amino acids long. This CDR3 reads CASSVDPLSSYEQYF. The CDR3 nucleotides are TGTGCCAGCAGCGTAGACCCCCTCAGCTCCTACGAGCAGTACTTC.

This clonotype occurred a few times. V is TRBV6-1 and J is TRBJ1-5, with TRBD1 matching over 7 bases. Germline CDR1 is MNHNS and CDR2 is SASEGT. V trimming: 6 bases; J trimming: 8 bases; junction bases outside the gene matches: 10. There are 14 residues in the CDR3. CDR3 DNA sequence: TGTGCCAGCAGGGATTACAGGGGAGGGAAGCCCCAGCATTTT. It is translated as CASRDYRGGKPQHF.

V and J are TRBV12-3 or TRBV12-4 and TRBJ2-7, with D tentatively TRBD1 or TRBD2 (5 bases each). This CDR3 is built from 12 residues. The germline V and J ends were trimmed by 11 bases and 6 bases, with 17 bases remaining between them. CDR3 residues: CASCRDAREQYF. The DNA for the CDR3 is TGTGCCTCTTGCCGGGACGCACGCGAGCAGTACTTC.

This chain uses TRBV4-1 with TRBJ2-1; 11 bases align to TRBD2. Germline CDR1 is MGHRA and CDR2 is YSYEKL. After removal of 3 bases from V and 4 bases from J, the junction contained 5 bases not matched to a gene. The CDR3 runs 16 residues. The CDR3 nucleotides read TGCGCCAGCAGCCAGATAGCGGGGGGGCAGTACAATGAGCAGTTCTTC. It specifies CASSQIAGGQYNEQFF.

This rearrangement joins TRBV5-1 to TRBJ1-3, with TRBD1 matching 7 bases. Germline V gives CDR1 SGHRS, CDR2 YFSETQ. The CDR3 runs 17 residues. V shed 0 bases, J shed 3 bases, and the junction held 9 bases outside the gene matches. The CDR3 DNA reads as TGCGCCAGCAGCTTGGCACCTGGGACAGAACTTGGAAACACCATATATTTT. It codes for CASSLAPGTELGNTIYF.

The gene calls are TRBV20-1 and TRBJ2-4; tentatively, D is TRBD2 (6 bases). The V end lost 5 bases, the J end lost 8 bases, and 22 bases lay between the germline ends. CDR1 DFQATT and CDR2 SNEGSKA come from the germline V gene (reference sequence). The CDR3 extends over 15 amino acids. CDR3 nucleotides: TGCAGTGCTGGAGCGGAGGGCGGGCCTGGAGACATTCAGTACTTC. Translating gives CSAGAEGGPGDIQYF.